This T cell receptor (beta chain) appears in the sequencing data of a study of a mutant IDH1 vaccine in newly diagnosed glioma. This clone was seen once. The target antigen is unknown. The J segment lost 3 bases and the V segment lost 10 bases, leaving 7 bases of the junction unmatched. The germline V gene has CDR1 SGHNT and CDR2 YYREEE (reference sequence). The CDR3 is made up of 13 amino acids. Clones were read by immunoSEQ multiplex PCR, and TCRdb kept only the in-frame ones, dropping some. The table has 10,000 to 15,000 clones, roughly 72% seen once; the top ten hold around 4%. Time point noted: week 47, end of study. Every single dose of the vaccine, 300 ug of mutant IDH1 20-mer peptide, came with topical imiquimod.

The chain combines TRBV5-4 with TRBJ2-3; the match to TRBD2 covers 8 bases. This TCR derives from a woman between 40 and 55 years old with glioma. The source material was PBMCs, sampled from a glioma patient whose treatment included an IDH1 peptide vaccine. The CDR3 DNA sequence: TGTGCCGGGAAGCGGGAGAGGACAGATACGCAGTATTTT. Translation gives CAGKRERTDTQYF.